This T cell receptor beta chain was profiled in a study of shared clonotypes between healthy human individuals. The study, taken as a whole, reports: It was the few donors that limited the genetic and exposure-history diversity represented.

This table comes from immunoSEQ multiplex PCR, and its TCRdb copy is limited to in-frame clones, with some not included. This table holds approximately 2.5 million clones, 93% found once. Healthy HIV-negative adults without recent acute infections or vaccinations served as donors. Concerning this clone: Its target is not known.

Germline V gene lookup returns CDR1 KGHSH and CDR2 LQKENI. V dropped 5 bases and J dropped 4; count of bases not matched to a gene: 11. The CDR3 has 15 amino acids. The clonotype originates from a man younger than 35 in good health. Some clones in this sample may be carry-over from other donors' samples. Material for sequencing was naive CD4+ T cells from PBMCs. Subset indicated: CD45RA+ positively selected. This chain joins TRBV18 and TRBJ2-7; 7 positions agree with TRBD1. The CDR3 bases are TGTGCCAGCTCAACCTCAGACACAGGGGTGTACGAGCAGTACTTC. Protein: CASSTSDTGVYEQYF.